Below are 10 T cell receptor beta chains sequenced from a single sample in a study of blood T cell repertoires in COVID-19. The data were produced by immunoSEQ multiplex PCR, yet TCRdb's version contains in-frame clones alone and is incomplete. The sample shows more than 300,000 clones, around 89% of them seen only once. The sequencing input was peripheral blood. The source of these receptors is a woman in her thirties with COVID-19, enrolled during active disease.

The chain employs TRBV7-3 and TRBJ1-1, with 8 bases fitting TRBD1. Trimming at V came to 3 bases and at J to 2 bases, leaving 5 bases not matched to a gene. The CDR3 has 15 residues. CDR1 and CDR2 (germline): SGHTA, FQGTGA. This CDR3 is CASSLDTGGNTEAFF. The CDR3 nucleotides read TGTGCCAGCAGCTTGGATACAGGGGGTAACACTGAAGCTTTCTTT. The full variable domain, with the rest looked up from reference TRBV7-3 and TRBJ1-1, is GAGVSQTPSNKVTEKGKYVELRCDPISGHTALYWYRQSLGQGPEFLIYFQGTGAADDSGLPNDRFFAVRPEGSVSTLKIQRTERGDSAVYLCASSLDTGGNTEAFFGQGTRLTVV.

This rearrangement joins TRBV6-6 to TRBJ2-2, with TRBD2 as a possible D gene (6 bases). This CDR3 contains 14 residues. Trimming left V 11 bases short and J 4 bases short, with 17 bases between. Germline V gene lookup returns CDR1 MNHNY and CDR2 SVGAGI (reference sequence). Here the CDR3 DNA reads TGTGCCGCGCGGGGCTCTGGGGGCACCGGGGAGCTGTTTTTT. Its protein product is CAARGSGGTGELFF.

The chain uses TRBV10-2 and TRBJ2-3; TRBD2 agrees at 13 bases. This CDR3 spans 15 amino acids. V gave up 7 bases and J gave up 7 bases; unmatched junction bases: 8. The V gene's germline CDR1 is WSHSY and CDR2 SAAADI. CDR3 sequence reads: CASTALAGGLNTQYF. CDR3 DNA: TGCGCCAGCACCGCACTAGCGGGGGGGCTGAATACGCAGTATTTT.

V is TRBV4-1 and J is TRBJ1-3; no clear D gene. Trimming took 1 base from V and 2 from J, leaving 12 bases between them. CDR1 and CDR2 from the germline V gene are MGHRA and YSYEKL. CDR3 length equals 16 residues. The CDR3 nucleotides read TGCGCCAGCAGCCAAGTTCCCGGAGTTCCTGGAAACACCATATATTTT. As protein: CASSQVPGVPGNTIYF.

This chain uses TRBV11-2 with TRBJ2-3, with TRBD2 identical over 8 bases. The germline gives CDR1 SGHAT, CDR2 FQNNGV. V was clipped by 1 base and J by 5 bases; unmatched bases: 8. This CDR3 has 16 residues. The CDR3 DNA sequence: TGTGCCAGCAGCTTAGTGTTACGGGGGGGCCGAGATACGCAGTATTTT. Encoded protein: CASSLVLRGGRDTQYF.

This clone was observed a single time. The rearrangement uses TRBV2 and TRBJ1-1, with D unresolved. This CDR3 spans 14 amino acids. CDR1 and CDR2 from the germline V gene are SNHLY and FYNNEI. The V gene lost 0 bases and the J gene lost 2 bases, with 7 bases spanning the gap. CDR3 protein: CASSEASQNTEAFF. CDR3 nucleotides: TGTGCCAGCAGTGAAGCGTCCCAAAACACTGAAGCTTTCTTT.

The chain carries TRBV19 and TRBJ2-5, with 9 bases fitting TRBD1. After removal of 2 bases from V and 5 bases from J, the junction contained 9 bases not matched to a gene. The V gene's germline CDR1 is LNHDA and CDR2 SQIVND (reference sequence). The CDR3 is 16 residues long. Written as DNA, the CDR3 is TGTGCCAGTAGTATACCCCCCGGACAGGGGAGGGAGACCCAGTACTTC. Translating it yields CASSIPPGQGRETQYF.

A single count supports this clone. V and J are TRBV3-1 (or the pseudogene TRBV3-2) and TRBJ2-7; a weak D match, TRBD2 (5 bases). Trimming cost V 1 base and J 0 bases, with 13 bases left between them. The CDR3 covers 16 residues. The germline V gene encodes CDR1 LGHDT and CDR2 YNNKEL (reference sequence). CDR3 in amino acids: CASSQVSGLLSYEQYV. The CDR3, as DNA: TGTGCCAGCAGCCAAGTCTCCGGACTCCTCTCCTACGAGCAGTACGTC.

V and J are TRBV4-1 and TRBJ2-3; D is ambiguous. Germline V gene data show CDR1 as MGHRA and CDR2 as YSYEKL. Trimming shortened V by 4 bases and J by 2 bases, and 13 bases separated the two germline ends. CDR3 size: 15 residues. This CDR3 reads CASSLFGRLTDTQYF. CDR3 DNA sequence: TGCGCCAGCAGCCTCTTTGGCAGACTCACAGATACGCAGTATTTT.

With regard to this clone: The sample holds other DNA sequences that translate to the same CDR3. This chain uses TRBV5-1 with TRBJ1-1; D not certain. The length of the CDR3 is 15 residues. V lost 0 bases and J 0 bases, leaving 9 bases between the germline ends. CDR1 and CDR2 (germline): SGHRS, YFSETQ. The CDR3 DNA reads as TGCGCCAGCAGCTTGGTTGCGGGAATGAACACTGAAGCTTTCTTT. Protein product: CASSLVAGMNTEAFF.